Sequencing of this TCR beta chain was carried out in a study of OX40 agonist ivuxolimab in advanced cancers. Study in general: Earlier anti-PD-1, anti-PD-L1 or anti-CTLA-4 therapy was permitted; 40% had received some.

Details on this clone: Its antigen is still unknown.

Profiled with immunoSEQ multiplex PCR; TCRdb holds only in-frame clones, not every one. The sample shows tens of thousands of clones, 75% to 80% of them seen only once. Study results and caveats: Individuals who were partial responders at 0.1-3.0 mg/kg had clonal expansion that ranked among the lowest. CD4+ and CD8+ T cells in blood underwent clonal expansion by week 6 at 0.1 to 3.0 mg/kg.

This clonotype was sampled from an adult with an advanced solid tumor such as melanoma, head and neck, liver or kidney cancer. The material was CD4+ or CD8+ T cells sorted from blood, obtained in a trial of the OX40 agonist ivuxolimab.

CDR3 DNA: TGCGCCAGCAGCCAATTTGAGCTAGCTGAGACCCAGTACTTC. Translation gives CASSQFELAETQYF. The chain has TRBV4-1 and TRBJ2-5; perhaps TRBD2 as D (5 bases). This CDR3 comprises 14 residues. Germline V lookup: CDR1 MGHRA, CDR2 YSYEKL. V was trimmed by 2 bases and J by 5 bases, leaving 12 bases between them.